This entry lists 6 T cell receptor beta chains sequenced from one sample in a study of Graves' ophthalmopathy and Graves' hyperthyroidism. RNA served as the template for amplifying TCR beta CDR3 regions. HTBI primers served in a first-round RT-PCR, which a second-round multiplex PCR followed. TCRdb redid the calling of the multiplex PCR reads with MiXCR, one entry per CDR3 protein. The sample shows about 380,000 distinct CDR3 sequences, approximately 15% of them seen only once. Sequenced material: peripheral blood. The receptors here all came from a woman between 18 and 29 years old with stable Graves' hyperthyroidism.

This clonotype has ten or more counts. The genes are TRBV12-3 or TRBV12-4 and TRBJ1-5, with 7 positions matching TRBD1. Trimming removed 6 bases from V and 3 bases from J; junction bases left unmatched: 5. The CDR3 length is 14 residues. In nucleotides, the CDR3 is TGTGCCAGCAGGCCGACAGGGCACAATCAGCCCCAGCATTTT. Translation gives CASRPTGHNQPQHF.

This clonotype was seen ten or more times. V and J are TRBV10-3 and TRBJ1-5, with D possibly matching TRBD1 (5 bases). The germline V gene encodes CDR1 ENHRY and CDR2 SYGVKD. The CDR3 has 15 residues. The V gene lost 3 bases and the J gene lost 1 base, with 10 bases spanning the gap. The CDR3 is CAISEGVGSNQPQHF. CDR3 nucleotide sequence: TGTGCCATCAGTGAAGGGGTCGGGAGCAATCAGCCCCAGCATTTT.

At least ten counts were recorded for this clonotype. The chain recombines TRBV2 with TRBJ2-5; no definite D call. Trimming cost V 0 bases and J 3 bases, with 8 bases left between them. CDR3 size: 14 residues. Germline CDR1 and CDR2: SNHLY and FYNNEI. CDR3 nucleotides: TGTGCCAGCAGTGAAGCGCTCCCAAAAGAGACCCAGTACTTC. Protein product: CASSEALPKETQYF.

This clonotype was counted ten times or more. The chain employs TRBV6-5 and TRBJ1-2; D is uncertain. Germline-derived CDR1 and CDR2 are MNHEY and SVGAGI. V shed 2 bases and J shed 5 bases, with 15 bases lying between them. This CDR3 contains 15 residues. DNA of the CDR3: TGTGCCAGCAGTTACCTTCTCGGACCAGTTTATGGCTACACCTTC. It translates to CASSYLLGPVYGYTF.

This clonotype was recorded at least ten times. This sequence joins TRBV20-1 and TRBJ1-1; D unresolved. V was trimmed by 5 bases and J by 0 bases, leaving 13 bases between them. CDR1 DFQATT and CDR2 SNEGSKA come from the germline V gene (reference sequence). The CDR3 has 14 amino acids. The CDR3 protein is CSAPRQAMNTEAFF. CDR3 sequence (DNA): TGCAGTGCTCCTCGACAAGCCATGAACACTGAAGCTTTCTTT.

About this clonotype itself: Given a much more abundant clone one base away, this may be a read error. The V gene is TRBV20-1, the J gene TRBJ1-2, with a possible D match to TRBD1 (6 bases). CDR1 and CDR2 (germline): DFQATT, SNEGSKA (reference sequence). The CDR3 runs to 11 residues. The CDR3 loop is CSAHPQGIPSF. The CDR3 DNA follows: TGCAGTGCCCACCCTCAGGGGATACCCAGCTTC.